A single sample gave rise to the 16 T cell receptor beta chains below, sequenced in a study of cytomegalovirus exposure and HLA in healthy donors. Primers for the PCR totalled 60 Vbeta and 13 Jbeta. TCRdb's table, derived via immunoSEQ multiplex PCR, lists solely in-frame clones and lacks some. The table includes about 190,000 clones, around 75% detected once. Sequencing was carried out using PBMCs. These receptors originate from a woman aged 25-40 years in good health and CMV-seropositive.

CDR3 DNA: TGTGCCAGCTCCTCAAAGGGGCAGGTCAATCAGCCCCAGCATTTT. Translating it yields CASSSKGQVNQPQHF. The chain joins TRBV21-1 to TRBJ1-5; the tabulated D call, TRBD1, remains unverified against the DNA. TRBV21-1 is described as a pseudogene. The CDR3 covers 15 residues.

The CDR3 DNA follows: TGTGCCACCAGCAGAGGGGGCGCGGGACTCTACGAGCAGTACTTC. Its protein product is CATSRGGAGLYEQYF. This rearrangement joins TRBV15 to TRBJ2-7; D may be TRBD2 (6 bases). V gave up 1 base and J gave up 3 bases, with 13 bases separating them. The CDR3 has 15 amino acids. Germline V lookup: CDR1 LNHNV, CDR2 YYDKDF (reference sequence).

This clone was seen only a few times. The chain recombines TRBV21-1 with TRBJ2-3; no DNA check was done on the table's D call, TRBD1. TRBV21-1 is recorded as a pseudogene. The CDR3 loop spans 18 amino acids. CDR3 amino acids: CASSKAHPGQGEQDTQYF. The CDR3 DNA follows: TGTGCCAGCAGCAAAGCTCACCCTGGACAGGGGGAGCAAGATACGCAGTATTTT.

The rearrangement links TRBV10-2 to TRBJ2-5; TRBD1 aligns across 7 bases. The germline V gene encodes CDR1 WSHSY and CDR2 SAAADI. CDR3 size: 16 residues. Unmatched junction bases numbered 16, after V lost 7 bases and J lost 5 bases. The CDR3 DNA reads as TGCGCCAGCACACAGGGGCTGGGACCGGTAGCGGAGACCCAGTACTTC. It encodes CASTQGLGPVAETQYF.

The V gene is TRBV2, the J gene TRBJ2-2, with D possibly matching TRBD2 (5 bases). CDR1 is SNHLY, CDR2 FYNNEI, per germline. Trimming took 4 bases from V and 5 from J, leaving 11 bases between them. CDR3 length: 14 amino acids. CDR3 protein: CASSAFSGTGELFF. CDR3 in DNA: TGTGCCAGCAGTGCTTTTTCGGGAACCGGGGAGCTGTTTTTT.

This clone was seen a few times. The rearrangement uses TRBV6-5 and TRBJ2-7; TRBD2 agrees at 9 bases. J lost 3 bases, V lost 6 bases, and 9 bases had no gene match. In germline, CDR1 is MNHEY, CDR2 SVGAGI. CDR3 length: 15 residues. CDR3 nucleotide sequence: TGTGCCAGCAGCTCGAGCGGGAGGAGGTACTACGAGCAGTACTTC. Its translation is CASSSSGRRYYEQYF.

The table lists this clone with a count of one. J is TRBJ2-5 and V is TRBV5-1; 10 positions agree with TRBD2. The CDR3 loop spans 16 amino acids. Germline V gives CDR1 SGHRS, CDR2 YFSETQ. Trimming took 0 bases from V and 4 from J; bases not matched to a gene: 6. The CDR3 DNA reads TGCGCCAGCAGCTTGGAACTTAGCGGGAGGAGAGAGACCCAGTACTTC. Translated, it gives CASSLELSGRRETQYF. Using reference TRBV5-1 and TRBJ2-5 for the parts outside the CDR3, the full variable domain is KAGVTQTPRYLIKTRGQQVTLSCSPISGHRSVSWYQQTPGQGLQFLFEYFSETQRNKGNFPGRFSGRQFSNSRSEMNVSTLELGDSALYLCASSLELSGRRETQYFGPGTRLLVL.

A few counts support this clone. This sequence joins TRBV28 and TRBJ1-6; no clear D. V was cut by 8 bases and J by 9 bases, with 17 bases left in between. The length of the CDR3 is 14 residues. Germline lookup yields CDR1 MDHEN and CDR2 SYDVKM. The CDR3 protein is CASVTGTWLSPLHF. CDR3 in DNA: TGTGCCAGCGTCACGGGAACGTGGCTTTCACCCCTCCACTTT.

The gene calls are TRBV4-2 and TRBJ2-1; TRBD2 matches 11 bases. Germline V gene data show CDR1 as LGHNA and CDR2 as YNFKEQ. V shed 4 bases, J shed 9 bases, and the junction held 5 bases outside the gene matches. This CDR3 spans 14 amino acids. The chain's CDR3 is CASSLSGRDGEQFF. The CDR3 region has the DNA TGTGCCAGCAGCCTTAGCGGGAGGGACGGTGAGCAGTTCTTC.

The chain couples TRBV5-4 to TRBJ1-1; 10 bases are shared with TRBD1. The J segment lost 5 bases and the V segment lost 4 bases, leaving 2 bases of the junction unmatched. This CDR3 contains 13 residues. Germline lookup yields CDR1 SGHNT and CDR2 YYREEE (reference sequence). This CDR3 is CASSVGQGTEAFF. CDR3 in DNA: TGTGCCAGCAGCGTGGGACAGGGGACTGAAGCTTTCTTT.

This chain links TRBV4-1 with TRBJ2-7, with 10 bases identical to TRBD2. CDR3 length: 16 residues. V dropped 1 base and J dropped 2; count of bases not matched to a gene: 5. Germline V CDR1 and CDR2: MGHRA, YSYEKL. The CDR3 bases are TGCGCCAGCAGCCAAGGTATAGCGGGAGGAGCCTACGAGCAGTACTTC. Translated: CASSQGIAGGAYEQYF.

In nucleotides, the CDR3 is TGTGCCAGCAGCTTAGGGGTTACTAGCCCCCAGCGCGATGAGCAGTTCTTC. It is translated as CASSLGVTSPQRDEQFF. V gene TRBV7-2 combines with J gene TRBJ2-1; D is possibly TRBD2 (6 bases). V dropped 1 base and J dropped 8 bases, with 21 bases sitting between them. The CDR3 covers 17 residues. Looked up from germline, CDR1 is SGHTA and CDR2 is FQGNSA.

The chain couples TRBV27 to TRBJ2-1; D is possibly TRBD2 (6 bases). Germline V gene lookup returns CDR1 MNHEY and CDR2 SMNVEV (reference sequence). This CDR3 contains 13 residues. V lost 3 bases, J lost 3 bases, and 6 bases lay in between. The CDR3 DNA sequence: TGTGCCAGCAGTTTTAGCGGCTACAATGAGCAGTTCTTC. Encoded protein: CASSFSGYNEQFF.

The V call is TRBV6-5, the J call TRBJ2-7; possibly TRBD1 for D (7 bases). The CDR3 has 14 residues. V lost 6 bases to trimming and J lost 7 bases, with 19 bases between them. Germline V gene lookup returns CDR1 MNHEY and CDR2 SVGAGI. CDR3 amino acids: CASRDYRGAGEQYF. DNA for the CDR3: TGTGCCAGCAGGGATTACAGGGGCGCGGGAGAGCAGTACTTC.

The rearrangement uses TRBV7-9 and TRBJ1-1; maybe TRBD1 (6 bases). The CDR3 is 16 residues long. The V gene's germline CDR1 is SEHNR and CDR2 FQNEAQ (reference sequence). V dropped 0 bases and J dropped 4 bases, with 15 bases sitting between them. The CDR3 coding sequence is TGTGCCAGCAGCTTAGCGGCGGCAGGGGTGGTCACTGAAGCTTTCTTT. It translates to CASSLAAAGVVTEAFF.

V and J are TRBV5-4 and TRBJ1-1; D is unresolved. The germline V gene encodes CDR1 SGHNT and CDR2 YYREEE (reference sequence). Trimming stripped 1 base from V and 6 bases from J, with 19 bases between. The CDR3 sequence is 16 residues long. The CDR3 region has the DNA TGTGCCAGCAGCTTGTCGGGAGGGTCTGTCTTCTCTGAAGCTTTCTTT. It codes for CASSLSGGSVFSEAFF.